This TCR beta chain comes out of a study of response to subunit inactivated influenza vaccine. Points from the study as a whole: New T cells are recruited in small numbers by each seasonal influenza vaccination, according to the authors' suggestion.

Using its own MiXCR run on the RT-PCR reads, TCRdb lists one record per CDR3 protein. The data contain 400,000 to 550,000 distinct CDR3 sequences, about 25% of them singletons. This clonotype appeared a few times. Its target is not known. The V gene end was trimmed by 6 bases and the J gene end by 2 bases; junction bases not matched to a gene: 16. Germline loops: CDR1 SNHLY, CDR2 FYNNEI. The CDR3 loop spans 18 amino acids. The chain carries TRBV2 and TRBJ2-5, with 9 bases identical to TRBD1. The receptor comes from a man between 45 and 60 years old who received an inactivated influenza vaccine. The sample consisted of CD4+ T cells sorted from PBMCs, taken about 5 days after vaccination. The CDR3 sequence: CASSAGTGFTSAQETQYF. The CDR3 nucleotides read TGTGCCAGCAGCGCAGGGACAGGGTTCACGTCCGCGCAAGAGACCCAGTACTTC.